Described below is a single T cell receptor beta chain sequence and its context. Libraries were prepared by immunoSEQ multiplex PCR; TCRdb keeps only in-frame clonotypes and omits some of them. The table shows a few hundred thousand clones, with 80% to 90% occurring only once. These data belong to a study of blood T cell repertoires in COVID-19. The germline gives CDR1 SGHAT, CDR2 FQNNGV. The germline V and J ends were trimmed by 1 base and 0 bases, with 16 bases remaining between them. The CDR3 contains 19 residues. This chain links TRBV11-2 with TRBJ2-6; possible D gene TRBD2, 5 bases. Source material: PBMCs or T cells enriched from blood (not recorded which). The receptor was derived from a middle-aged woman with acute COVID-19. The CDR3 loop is CASSLVPGSPDSGANVLTF. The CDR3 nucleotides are TGTGCCAGCAGCTTAGTCCCGGGGTCCCCTGACTCTGGGGCCAACGTCCTGACTTTC.